This T cell receptor (beta chain) is from a study of metastatic and nonmetastatic thyroid tumors. The wider study: Repertoire data that came from the blood and tumor or nodule tissue of malignant and benign thyroid patients were compared.

Every patient was untreated before thyroid surgery. In the original analysis: Construction of a distant-metastasis classifier for papillary thyroid cancer relied on CDR3 differences across clinicopathological groups. TCRdb re-called the PCR reads through MiXCR. It is TCRdb's table, rather than the study itself, that gives the V and J calls and clone size. The data show about 38,000 clones, over 40% seen once. About this clone itself: Its specificity is unknown.

With 6 bases clipped from V and 5 bases from J, the junction kept 9 bases outside the gene matches. The V gene's germline CDR1 is LNHDA and CDR2 SQIVND (reference sequence). The CDR3 runs to 15 residues. Findings and caveats of the study: Reported TCR beta diversity, measured in blood and tumor, was significantly higher for malignant thyroid tumors than for benign nodules.

This receptor was taken from a male donor with papillary thyroid cancer or a benign thyroid nodule (not recorded which). Some clones in this sample may be carry-over from other donors' samples. The rearrangement links TRBV19 to TRBJ1-2; 10 bases are a match to TRBD1. The sequenced sample consisted of tumor tissue. The CDR3 coding sequence is TGTGCCAGTAGCCGTCGGGGACAGGGGTGGTATGGCTACACCTTC. Residues: CASSRRGQGWYGYTF. Looking up the rest from reference TRBV19 and TRBJ1-2 gives the full variable domain: DGGITQSPKYLFRKEGQNVTLSCEQNLNHDAMYWYRQDPGQGLRLIYYSQIVNDFQKGDIAEGYSVSREKKESFPLTVTSAQKNPTAFYLCASSRRGQGWYGYTFGSGTRLTVV.